This TCR beta chain stems from a study of OX40 agonist ivuxolimab in advanced cancers. Overall study: Patients' therapy was ivuxolimab, an antibody that acts as an agonist of OX40 (CD134). Patients achieving partial responses numbered three: one hepatocellular carcinoma case and two cutaneous melanoma cases.

The CDR3 has 13 residues. Germline values: CDR1 MNHEY, CDR2 SMNVEV (reference sequence). V lost 5 bases and J lost 3, with 11 bases in between. Using immunoSEQ multiplex PCR, the repertoire was profiled, and TCRdb retains in-frame clones only, with some absent. Of roughly 72,000 clones listed, just under 95% are singletons. The V gene is TRBV27, the J gene TRBJ2-7; D might be TRBD2 (6 bases). Sequencing was performed on CD4+ or CD8+ T cells sorted from blood, taken in a trial of the OX40 agonist ivuxolimab. The TCR sequence derives from an adult with an advanced solid tumor such as melanoma, head and neck, liver or kidney cancer. Here the CDR3 reads CASSLSGLYEQYF. The CDR3 nucleotides are TGTGCCAGCAGTCTCTCGGGACTCTACGAGCAGTACTTC.